This record covers a single T cell receptor (beta chain). Antigen specificity is unknown. Sorted CD4+ subsets: naive, central memory, regulatory, stem cell-like memory (CD45RO/CCR7/CD25/CD127/CD95/CD27 panel). All of the isolated RNA was reverse transcribed, so expressed TCRB transcripts were sequenced. Some clones are missing from TCRdb's copy, which holds only in-frame ones; the method was immunoSEQ multiplex PCR. The sample records a few hundred thousand clones, roughly 9.6% being singletons. Germline CDR1 is SGHVS and CDR2 is FQNEAQ. The V gene lost 5 bases and the J gene lost 14 bases, with 18 bases spanning the gap. CDR3 length equals 12 residues. These data are taken from a study of beta chain features in type 1 diabetes. Broader study findings: With patients and controls alike, PCR might favor shorter templates to an equal degree. Shorter TCRB CDR3s, moderately but significantly so, marked every one of the four CD4+ subsets in Type 1 diabetes patients. It was among patients, rather than healthy donors, that naive, central memory and Treg TCRB repertoires appeared more similar.

V gene TRBV7-8 combines with J gene TRBJ1-1; D is undetermined. The sample taken for sequencing was naive CD4+ T cells from blood. This clonotype was obtained from a woman younger than 45 in good health. Here the CDR3 DNA reads TGTGCCAGCAGCCAGGCGCTCGCCGATAAATTCTTT. This translates into CASSQALADKFF.